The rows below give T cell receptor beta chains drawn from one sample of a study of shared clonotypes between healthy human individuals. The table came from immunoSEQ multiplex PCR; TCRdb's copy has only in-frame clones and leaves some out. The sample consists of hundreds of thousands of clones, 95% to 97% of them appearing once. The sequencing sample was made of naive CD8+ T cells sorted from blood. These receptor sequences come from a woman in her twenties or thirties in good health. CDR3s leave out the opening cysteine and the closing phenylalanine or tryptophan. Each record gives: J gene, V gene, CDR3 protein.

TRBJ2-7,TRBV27,ASSWGTSGRGEQY
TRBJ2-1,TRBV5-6,ASSFSGLAEPSSYNEQF
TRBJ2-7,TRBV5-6,ASSLAGSLSSYEQY
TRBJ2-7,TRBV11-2,ASSLDRVGYYEQY
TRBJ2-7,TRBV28,ASSPGMAPYEQY
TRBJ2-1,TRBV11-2,ASSLLYREEQF
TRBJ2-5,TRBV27,ASSSGQGQEQY
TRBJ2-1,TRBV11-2,ASSTSRKAGAYNEQF
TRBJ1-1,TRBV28,ASIGLPNTEAF
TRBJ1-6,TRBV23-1,ARAGYSPLH
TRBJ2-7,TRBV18,ASSPADGVFSYEQY
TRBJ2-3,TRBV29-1,SVALDSSAGTDTQY
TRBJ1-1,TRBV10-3,AISDGGFTEAF
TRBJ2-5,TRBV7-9,ASTLRNSRTTTKETQY